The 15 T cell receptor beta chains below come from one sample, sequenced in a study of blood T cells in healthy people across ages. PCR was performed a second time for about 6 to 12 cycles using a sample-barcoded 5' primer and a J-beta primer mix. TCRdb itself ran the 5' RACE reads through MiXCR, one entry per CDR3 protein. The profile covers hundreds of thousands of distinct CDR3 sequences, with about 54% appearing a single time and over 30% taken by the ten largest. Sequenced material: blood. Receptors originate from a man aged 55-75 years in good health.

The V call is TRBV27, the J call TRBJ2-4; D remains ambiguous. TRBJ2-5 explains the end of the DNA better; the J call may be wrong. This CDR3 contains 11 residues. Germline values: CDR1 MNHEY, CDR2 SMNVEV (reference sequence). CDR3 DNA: TGTGCCTCCCGATGGGGTGAGACCCAGTACTTC. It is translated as CASRWGETQYF.

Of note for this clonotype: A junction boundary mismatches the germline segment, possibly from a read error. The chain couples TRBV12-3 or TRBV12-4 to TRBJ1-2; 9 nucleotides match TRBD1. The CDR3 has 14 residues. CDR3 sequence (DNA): TGTGCCAGCAGTTTTCGACAGGGGGGCTATGGCTGCACCTTC. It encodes CASSFRQGGYGCTF.

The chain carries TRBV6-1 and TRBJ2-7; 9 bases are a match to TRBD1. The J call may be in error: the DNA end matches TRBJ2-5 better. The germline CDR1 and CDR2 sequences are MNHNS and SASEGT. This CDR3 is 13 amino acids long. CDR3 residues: CARGDRVGETQYF. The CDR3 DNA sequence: TGTGCCAGAGGGGACAGGGTTGGGGAGACCCAGTACTTC.

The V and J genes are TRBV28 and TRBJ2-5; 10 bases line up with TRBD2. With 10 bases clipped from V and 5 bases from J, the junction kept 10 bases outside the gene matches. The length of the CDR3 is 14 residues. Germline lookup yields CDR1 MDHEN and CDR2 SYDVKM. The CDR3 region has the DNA TGTGCCACCAGGGGGGGACTAGCGACGGAGACCCAGTACTTC. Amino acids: CATRGGLATETQYF.

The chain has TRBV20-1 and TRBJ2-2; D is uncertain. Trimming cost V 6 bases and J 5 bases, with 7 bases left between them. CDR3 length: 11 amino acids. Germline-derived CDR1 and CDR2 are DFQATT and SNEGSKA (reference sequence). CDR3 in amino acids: CSATRTGELFF. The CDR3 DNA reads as TGCAGTGCCACACGTACCGGGGAGCTGTTTTTT.

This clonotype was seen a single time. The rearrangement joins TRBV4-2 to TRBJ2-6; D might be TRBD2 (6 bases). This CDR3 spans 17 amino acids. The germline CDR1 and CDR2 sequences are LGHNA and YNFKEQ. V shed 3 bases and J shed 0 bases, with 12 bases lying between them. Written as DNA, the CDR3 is TGTGCCAGCAGCCAGTCCGGGACTGGCTCTGGGGCCAACGTCCTGACTTTC. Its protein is CASSQSGTGSGANVLTF.

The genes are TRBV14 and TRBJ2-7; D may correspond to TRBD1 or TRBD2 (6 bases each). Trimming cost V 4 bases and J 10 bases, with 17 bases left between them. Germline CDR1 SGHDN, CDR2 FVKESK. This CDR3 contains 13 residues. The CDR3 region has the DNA TGTGCCAGCAGCCTAACCAGCTGGGGGGCCCAGTACTTC. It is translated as CASSLTSWGAQYF.

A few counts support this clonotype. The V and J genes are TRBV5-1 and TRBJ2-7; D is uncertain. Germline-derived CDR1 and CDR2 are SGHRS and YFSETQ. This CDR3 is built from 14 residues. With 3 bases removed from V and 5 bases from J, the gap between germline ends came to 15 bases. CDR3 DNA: TGCGCCAGCAGCTCTAACGGCGCCCCCAACGAGCAGTACTTC. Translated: CASSSNGAPNEQYF.

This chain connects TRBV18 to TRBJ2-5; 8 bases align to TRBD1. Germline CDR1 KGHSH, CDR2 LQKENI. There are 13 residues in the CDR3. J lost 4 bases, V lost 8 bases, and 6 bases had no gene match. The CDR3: CASGDRRGETQYF. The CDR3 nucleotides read TGTGCCAGCGGGGACAGGCGAGGAGAGACCCAGTACTTC.

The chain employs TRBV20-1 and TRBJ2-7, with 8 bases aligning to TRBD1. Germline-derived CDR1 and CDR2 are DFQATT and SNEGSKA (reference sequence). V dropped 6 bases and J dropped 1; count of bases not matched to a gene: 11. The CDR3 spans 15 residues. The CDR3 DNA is TGCAGTGCCCCCGTCCGGGACAGGCTATCCTACGAGCAGTACTTC. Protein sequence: CSAPVRDRLSYEQYF.

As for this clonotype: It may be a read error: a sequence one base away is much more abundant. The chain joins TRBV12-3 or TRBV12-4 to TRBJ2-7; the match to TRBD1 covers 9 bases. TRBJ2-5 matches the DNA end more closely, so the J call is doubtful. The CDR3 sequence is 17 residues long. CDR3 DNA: TGTGCCAGCAGCCCCACCGGGGACAGGGAGGGCCGAGAGACCCAGTACTTC. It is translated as CASSPTGDREGRETQYF.

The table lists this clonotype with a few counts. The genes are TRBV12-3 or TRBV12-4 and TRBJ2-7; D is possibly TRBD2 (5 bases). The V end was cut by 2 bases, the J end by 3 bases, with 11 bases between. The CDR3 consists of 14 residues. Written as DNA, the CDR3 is TGTGCCAGCAGTTTATCGGGGTCCGGCTACGAGCAGTACTTC. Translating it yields CASSLSGSGYEQYF.

The CDR3 reads CASTLSGGNTGELFF. CDR3 DNA sequence: TGCGCCAGCACCCTTAGCGGGGGTAACACCGGGGAGCTGTTTTTT. The V and J genes are TRBV5-1 and TRBJ2-2; 9 nucleotides agree with TRBD2. Germline V gene sequence: CDR1 SGHRS, CDR2 YFSETQ. The CDR3 sequence is 15 residues long. Trimming removed 6 bases from V and 2 bases from J; junction bases left unmatched: 5.

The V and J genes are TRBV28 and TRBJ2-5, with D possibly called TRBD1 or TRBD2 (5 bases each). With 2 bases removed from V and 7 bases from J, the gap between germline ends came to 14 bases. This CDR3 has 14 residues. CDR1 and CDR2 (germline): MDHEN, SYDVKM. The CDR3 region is CASSLQGRAGTQYF. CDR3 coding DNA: TGTGCCAGCAGTTTACAGGGCAGGGCGGGGACCCAGTACTTC.

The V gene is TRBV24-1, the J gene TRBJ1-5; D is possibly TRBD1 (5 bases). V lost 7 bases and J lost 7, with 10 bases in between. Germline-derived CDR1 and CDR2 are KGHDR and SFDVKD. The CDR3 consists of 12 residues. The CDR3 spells CATSDGGQPQHF. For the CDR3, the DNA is TGTGCCACCAGCGATGGGGGACAGCCCCAGCATTTT.